This T cell receptor (beta chain) was documented in a study of identical twins. From germline, CDR1 is SQVTM and CDR2 ANQGSEA. V shed 5 bases and J shed 1 base, with 13 bases lying between them. There are 14 residues in the CDR3. TCRdb itself ran the 5' RACE reads through MiXCR, one entry per CDR3 protein. In the table there are roughly 290,000 distinct CDR3 sequences, under 9.5% of which are singletons. Details on this clonotype: Its specificity is unknown.

Study-level findings and limits: Out-of-frame alpha sequences that twins shared showed excess low generation probability. The more abundant beta clonotypes in cord blood had fewer insertions, and memory repertoires did not show this.

The same sample was also studied in work on yellow fever vaccine responses in identical twins.

The sequencing sample was made of memory (CD45RO+) T cells sorted from blood. This rearrangement joins TRBV29-1 to TRBJ2-3, with TRBD2 as a possible D gene (6 bases). The TCR was taken from a woman between 18 and 30 years old in good health. CDR3 in amino acids: CSVSPGLRTDTQYF. The CDR3 bases are TGCAGCGTTTCTCCGGGACTCCGCACAGATACGCAGTATTTT.